This T cell receptor beta chain is from a study of neurological immune-mediated disorders. The CDR3 extends over 14 amino acids. Trimming pared 6 bases from V and 0 bases from J, leaving 9 bases between. Germline values: CDR1 MNHNS, CDR2 SASEGT. This clonotype has a count of ten or more. 5'RACE generated cDNA with 10-nucleotide random UMIs. TCRdb re-analysed the 5' RACE reads in MiXCR, keeping a single row per CDR3 protein. Among 55,000 to 75,000 distinct CDR3 sequences, 2% to 2.5% were seen once, and the ten largest hold approximately 3%. The specimen was PBMCs. The chain links TRBV6-1 to TRBJ1-3, with D uncertain. The origin of this receptor is a man aged 45-65 years with multiple sclerosis. CDR3 residues: CASSRTFSGNTIYF. CDR3 DNA sequence: TGTGCCAGCAGCAGGACCTTCTCTGGAAACACCATATATTTT.